This T cell receptor beta chain was recorded in a study of PD-1 blockade in mismatch repair-deficient tumors. As for time point: approximately ten-day in vitro stimulation with candidate mutation-associated neoantigen peptide 1. To note about this clone: Antigen specificity is unknown.

Trimming took 0 bases from V and 0 from J, leaving 8 bases between them. This CDR3 has 16 amino acids. Germline V gene sequence: CDR1 KGHSH, CDR2 LQKENI. This table comes from immunoSEQ multiplex PCR, and its TCRdb copy is limited to in-frame clones, with some not included. The table lists 7,000 to 9,500 clones, more than 75% of them singletons. The rearrangement uses TRBV18 and TRBJ1-4; unclear D gene. The receptor comes from an adult with mismatch repair-deficient cancer. The sequenced sample was cells cultured in vitro, obtained from a patient treated with pembrolizumab. The CDR3 coding sequence is TGTGCCAGCTCACCACCAGGATCCACAACTAATGAAAAACTGTTTTTT. Its protein product is CASSPPGSTTNEKLFF.